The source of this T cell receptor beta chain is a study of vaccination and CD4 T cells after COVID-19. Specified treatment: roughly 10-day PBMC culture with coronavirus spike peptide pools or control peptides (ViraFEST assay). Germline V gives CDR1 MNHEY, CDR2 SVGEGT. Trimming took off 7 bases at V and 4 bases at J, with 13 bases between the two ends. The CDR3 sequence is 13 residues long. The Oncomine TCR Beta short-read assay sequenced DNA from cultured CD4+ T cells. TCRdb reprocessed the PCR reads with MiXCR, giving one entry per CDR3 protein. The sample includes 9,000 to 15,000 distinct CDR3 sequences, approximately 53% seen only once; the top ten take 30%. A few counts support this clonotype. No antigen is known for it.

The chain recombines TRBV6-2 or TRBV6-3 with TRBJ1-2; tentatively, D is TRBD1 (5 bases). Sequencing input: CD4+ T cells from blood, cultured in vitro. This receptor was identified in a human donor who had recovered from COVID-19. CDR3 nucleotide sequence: TGTGCCAGCACCCCAGGGAACACCTATGGCTACACCTTC. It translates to CASTPGNTYGYTF.